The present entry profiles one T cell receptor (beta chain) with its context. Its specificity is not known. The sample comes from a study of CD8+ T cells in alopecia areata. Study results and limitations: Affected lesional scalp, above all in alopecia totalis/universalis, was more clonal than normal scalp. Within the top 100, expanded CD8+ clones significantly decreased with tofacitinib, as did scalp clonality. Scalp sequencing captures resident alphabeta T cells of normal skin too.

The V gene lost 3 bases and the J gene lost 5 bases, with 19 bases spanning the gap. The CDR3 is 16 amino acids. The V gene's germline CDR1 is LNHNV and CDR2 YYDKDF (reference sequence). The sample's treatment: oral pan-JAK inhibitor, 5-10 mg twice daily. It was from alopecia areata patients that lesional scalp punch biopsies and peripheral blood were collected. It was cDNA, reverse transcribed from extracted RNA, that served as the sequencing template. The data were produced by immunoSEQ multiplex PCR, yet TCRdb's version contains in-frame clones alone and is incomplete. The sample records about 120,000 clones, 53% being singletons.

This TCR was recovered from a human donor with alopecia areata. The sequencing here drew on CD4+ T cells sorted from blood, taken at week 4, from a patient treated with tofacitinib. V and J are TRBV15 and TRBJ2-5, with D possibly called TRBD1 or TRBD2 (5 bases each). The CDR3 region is CATSRDPGPPTETQYF. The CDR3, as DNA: TGTGCCACCAGCAGGGACCCGGGACCTCCGACGGAGACCCAGTACTTC.